This T cell receptor beta chain comes out of a study of blood T cells in healthy people across ages. In regard to this clonotype: Antigen unknown.

Using a J-beta primer mix together with a sample-barcoded 5' primer, a second PCR was run for roughly 7 to 12 cycles. Each of the cDNA molecules was tagged by a template-switch adaptor with 12 random nucleotides. TCRdb recomputed calls from the 5' RACE reads with MiXCR, one row per CDR3 protein. The data show over 1,200,000 distinct CDR3 sequences, approximately 59% seen once. General study results and limits: Estimates of diversity drawn from one million T cells were considered underestimates.

Germline lookup yields CDR1 SGHDN and CDR2 FVKESK. This CDR3 comprises 15 residues. Trimming removed 6 bases at V and 2 bases at J, with 17 bases between. This TCR derives from a young man in good health. The chain is built from TRBV14 and TRBJ2-7; TRBD1 might be the D (6 bases). Material: blood. This chain's CDR3 is CASRPTGTPTYEQYF. The CDR3 DNA reads as TGTGCCAGCAGGCCCACCGGGACACCTACCTACGAGCAGTACTTC. Using reference TRBV14 and TRBJ2-7 for the parts outside the CDR3, the full variable domain is EAGVTQFPSHSVIEKGQTVTLRCDPISGHDNLYWYRRVMGKEIKFLLHFVKESKQDESGMPNNRFLAERTGGTYSTLKVQPAELEDSGVYFCASRPTGTPTYEQYFGPGTRLTVT.